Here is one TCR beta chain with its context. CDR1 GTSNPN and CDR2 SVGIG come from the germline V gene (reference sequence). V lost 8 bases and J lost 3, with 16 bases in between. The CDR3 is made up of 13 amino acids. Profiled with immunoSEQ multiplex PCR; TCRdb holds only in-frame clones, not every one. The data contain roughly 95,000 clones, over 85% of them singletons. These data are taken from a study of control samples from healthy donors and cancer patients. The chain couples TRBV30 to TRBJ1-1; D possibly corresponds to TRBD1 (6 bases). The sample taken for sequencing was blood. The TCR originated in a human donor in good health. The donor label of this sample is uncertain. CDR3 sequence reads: CATGGRADTEAFF. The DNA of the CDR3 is TGTGCCACCGGGGGCAGGGCGGACACTGAAGCTTTCTTT.